These 30 T cell receptor beta chains were all obtained from the same sample, sequenced in a study of identical twins. TCRdb re-called the 5' RACE reads with MiXCR, one entry per CDR3 protein. The data contain approximately 600,000 distinct CDR3 sequences, more than 9% of them singletons. In addition, the sample was reused for a study of yellow fever vaccine responses in identical twins.

The sequencing input was PBMCs. The receptor source for this set is a woman aged 18-29 years in good health.

This clonotype came up a few times. The CDR3 protein is CSAKGEGSTDTQYF. The CDR3 DNA is TGCAGTGCTAAGGGGGAAGGAAGCACAGATACGCAGTATTTT. V is TRBV20-1 and J is TRBJ2-3, with D possibly TRBD1 on 6 matching bases. This CDR3 contains 14 residues. CDR1 DFQATT and CDR2 SNEGSKA come from the germline V gene (reference sequence). Trimming cost V 4 bases and J 0 bases, with 11 bases left between them.

The rearrangement links TRBV7-8 to TRBJ2-1; 11 bases fit TRBD2. V lost 5 bases, J lost 6 bases, and 9 bases stayed unmatched. The CDR3 is 16 amino acids. Germline V gene lookup returns CDR1 SGHVS and CDR2 FQNEAQ. CDR3 sequence: CASSKTLAGVFNEQFF. The CDR3 DNA sequence: TGTGCCAGCAGCAAAACACTAGCGGGGGTATTCAATGAGCAGTTCTTC.

This clonotype was observed at least ten times. V usage is TRBV12-3 or TRBV12-4 and J usage is TRBJ2-7, with D hard to call. The ends were cut back, 3 bases at V and 4 bases at J, with 13 bases in the middle. The CDR3 extends over 14 amino acids. This CDR3 is CASSFPGQTYEQYF. The CDR3 DNA follows: TGTGCCAGCAGTTTCCCGGGCCAAACTTACGAGCAGTACTTC.

The rearrangement joins TRBV29-1 to TRBJ2-5; 9 bases line up with TRBD1. This CDR3 comprises 13 residues. Germline values: CDR1 SQVTM, CDR2 ANQGSEA. Germline trimming cut 5 bases from V and 1 base from J; bases unmatched to any gene: 2. The CDR3 protein is CSVRTGAQETQYF. The CDR3 DNA is TGCAGCGTTCGGACAGGGGCCCAAGAGACCCAGTACTTC.

This clonotype was seen many times. The rearrangement links TRBV10-3 to TRBJ2-1; the match to TRBD1 covers 8 bases. Looked up from germline, CDR1 is ENHRY and CDR2 is SYGVKD. There are 12 residues in the CDR3. V shed 5 bases and J 6 bases; nucleotides not matched to a gene: 0. CDR3 nucleotides: TGTGCCATCAGTCAGGGGGCCAATGAGCAGTTCTTC. This sequence encodes CAISQGANEQFF.

The J gene is TRBJ2-7, the V gene TRBV4-1, with 7 bases aligning to TRBD1. Looked up from germline, CDR1 is MGHRA and CDR2 is YSYEKL. Trimming took 0 bases from V and 5 from J; bases not matched to a gene: 10. CDR3 length: 16 amino acids. CDR3 region: CASSQDRAQGTHEQYF. CDR3 coding DNA: TGCGCCAGCAGCCAAGATCGGGCACAGGGGACCCACGAGCAGTACTTC.

This clonotype appeared many times. The rearrangement links TRBV10-3 to TRBJ2-7, with 13 nucleotides matching TRBD2. CDR1 and CDR2 (germline): ENHRY, SYGVKD. J was trimmed by 1 base and V by 0 bases; bases with no gene match: 6. The CDR3 has 18 residues. The CDR3 DNA reads as TGTGCCATCAGTGAGTCTTTGGGACTAGCGGGACAGTCCTACGAGCAGTACTTC. This translates into CAISESLGLAGQSYEQYF.

In this sample, this clonotype turned up many times. The V call is TRBV29-1, the J call TRBJ2-2, with D maybe TRBD1 (6 bases). CDR1 and CDR2 (germline): SQVTM, ANQGSEA. The CDR3 covers 12 residues. V was cut by 3 bases and J by 7 bases, with 9 bases left in between. Here the CDR3 reads CSVDRGFGELFF. In DNA, the CDR3 is TGCAGCGTTGACAGGGGTTTCGGGGAGCTGTTTTTT.

The sample holds many counts of this clonotype. The rearrangement uses TRBV6-5 and TRBJ2-3; 12 bases match TRBD1. V trimming: 0 bases; J trimming: 1 base; junction bases outside the gene matches: 2. The length of the CDR3 is 17 residues. Per the germline V gene, CDR1 is MNHEY and CDR2 is SVGAGI. The CDR3 bases are TGTGCCAGCAGTTACTCGGGGGACAGGGGGCGCACAGATACGCAGTATTTT. Protein: CASSYSGDRGRTDTQYF.

This clonotype was counted a few times. This chain joins TRBV11-2 and TRBJ2-6, with a possible D match to TRBD1 (6 bases). Trimming took off 5 bases at V and 0 bases at J, with 17 bases between the two ends. Germline-derived CDR1 and CDR2 are SGHAT and FQNNGV. The CDR3 loop spans 18 amino acids. The CDR3 region is CASSATGVQPSGANVLTF. The CDR3 DNA sequence: TGTGCCAGCAGCGCGACAGGTGTACAGCCCTCTGGGGCCAACGTCCTGACTTTC.

Turning to this clonotype: This could be a read error, since a much larger clone is one nucleotide away. The chain links TRBV20-1 to TRBJ2-7; D gene ambiguous. Germline loops: CDR1 DFQATT, CDR2 SNEGSKA (reference sequence). The CDR3 consists of 15 residues. This CDR3 is CCAHNPLHSSYEQYF. In DNA form, the CDR3 reads TGCTGTGCTCACAACCCGTTACACAGTTCCTACGAGCAGTACTTC.

This chain links TRBV30 with TRBJ2-3; D possibly corresponds to TRBD2 (6 bases). The CDR3 consists of 15 residues. The germline gives CDR1 GTSNPN, CDR2 SVGIG (reference sequence). V dropped 1 base and J dropped 3 bases, with 14 bases sitting between them. The CDR3 protein is CAWSDYFGSTDTQYF. Here the CDR3 DNA reads TGTGCCTGGAGTGATTATTTCGGGAGTACAGATACGCAGTATTTT.

The V call is TRBV4-3, the J call TRBJ2-3, with 11 bases fitting TRBD2. The germline V gene has CDR1 LGHNA and CDR2 YSLEER. V lost 1 base to trimming and J lost 7 bases; unmatched junction nucleotides: 10. This CDR3 is built from 17 residues. The CDR3 loop is CASSQVAPTSGANTQYF. CDR3 DNA: TGCGCCAGCAGCCAAGTGGCCCCGACTAGCGGGGCAAATACGCAGTATTTT.

This clonotype was observed a handful of times. The chain employs TRBV14 and TRBJ2-7, with a weak D call TRBD2 (5 bases). The CDR3 spans 15 residues. The germline gives CDR1 SGHDN, CDR2 FVKESK. V lost 0 bases and J 3 bases, leaving 12 bases between the germline ends. The CDR3 region is CASSQERTPFYEQYF. CDR3 in DNA: TGTGCCAGCAGCCAAGAAAGGACTCCGTTCTACGAGCAGTACTTC.

This clonotype came up many times. The chain combines TRBV6-6 with TRBJ2-5; D remains ambiguous. This CDR3 is built from 12 residues. The V gene's germline CDR1 is MNHNY and CDR2 SVGAGI (reference sequence). Trimming took 0 bases from V and 4 from J, leaving 3 bases between them. The CDR3 spells CASSYSRETQYF. The CDR3 DNA is TGTGCCAGCAGTTACTCCAGAGAGACCCAGTACTTC.

The sample holds many counts of this clonotype. This chain links TRBV29-1 with TRBJ2-1; a weak D match, TRBD2 (6 bases). V was cut by 1 base and J by 4 bases, with 14 bases left in between. Germline-derived CDR1 and CDR2 are SQVTM and ANQGSEA. The CDR3 consists of 15 residues. CDR3 in amino acids: CSVEGLEGAYNEQFF. The CDR3 nucleotides are TGCAGCGTTGAAGGTTTGGAGGGAGCGTACAATGAGCAGTTCTTC.

The chain carries TRBV7-8 and TRBJ2-5; maybe TRBD2 (6 bases). Germline CDR1 and CDR2: SGHVS and FQNEAQ. V lost 2 bases and J lost 4, with 14 bases in between. The CDR3 contains 15 residues. The CDR3, as DNA: TGTGCCAGCAGCTTAACTCGGAGGGTCAGAGAGACCCAGTACTTC. Translation gives CASSLTRRVRETQYF.

A note on this clonotype: Germline is not matched at one junction end, which may reflect a read error. The rearrangement links TRBV18 to TRBJ2-1; D gene unclear. Per the germline V gene, CDR1 is KGHSH and CDR2 is LQKENI. CDR3 size: 16 residues. Written as DNA, the CDR3 is TGTGCCAGCTCACCAGGGCGGTTCGGCTCCTACAATGAGCAGTTGTTC. Translation: CASSPGRFGSYNEQLF. The variable domain in full, completed from reference TRBV18 and TRBJ2-1, reads NAGVMQNPRHLVRRRGQEARLRCSPMKGHSHVYWYRQLPEEGLKFMVYLQKENIIDESGMPKERFSAEFPKEGPSILRIQQVVRGDSAAYFCASSPGRFGSYNEQLFGPGTRLTVL.

This clonotype was seen repeatedly, ten times or more. The CDR3 is CASSLEWREYTDTQYF. DNA for the CDR3: TGTGCCAGCAGCTTAGAGTGGCGGGAATACACAGATACGCAGTATTTT. The chain is built from TRBV11-2 and TRBJ2-3; TRBD2 is a possible D gene (6 bases). The V end lost 0 bases, the J end lost 2 bases, and 12 bases lay between the germline ends. The CDR3 totals 16 residues. CDR1 SGHAT and CDR2 FQNNGV come from the germline V gene.

This clonotype has at least ten counts. V and J are TRBV4-3 and TRBJ2-3; D may be TRBD2 (5 bases). Germline loops: CDR1 LGHNA, CDR2 YSLEER. The CDR3 runs to 15 residues. V was clipped by 0 bases and J by 5 bases, with 12 bases between them. This CDR3 is CASSQDRGSLDTQYF. DNA for the CDR3: TGCGCCAGCAGCCAAGATCGGGGTAGCTTAGATACGCAGTATTTT.

The chain uses TRBV12-3 or TRBV12-4 and TRBJ2-5; 15 bases agree with TRBD2. This CDR3 has 16 residues. V gave up 8 bases and J gave up 5 bases; unmatched junction bases: 9. CDR3 amino acids: CASAGLAGGPRETQYF. The CDR3, as DNA: TGTGCCAGCGCGGGACTAGCGGGGGGCCCGCGGGAGACCCAGTACTTC.

This clonotype was counted ten times or more. The rearrangement uses TRBV5-5 and TRBJ2-1; D not certain. Germline V gene lookup returns CDR1 SGHKS and CDR2 YYEKEE (reference sequence). Trimming took off 2 bases at V and 6 bases at J, with 6 bases between the two ends. The CDR3 runs to 12 residues. CDR3: CASSFSGNEQFF. DNA of the CDR3: TGTGCCAGCAGCTTCTCAGGCAATGAGCAGTTCTTC.

The CDR3: CASSFGQGIETQYF. Written as DNA, the CDR3 is TGCGCCAGCAGCTTCGGACAGGGAATAGAGACCCAGTACTTC. The chain joins TRBV10-1 to TRBJ2-5; the match to TRBD1 covers 8 bases. The CDR3 has 14 amino acids. V trimming: 6 bases; J trimming: 4 bases; junction bases outside the gene matches: 7. Per the germline V gene, CDR1 is WNHNN and CDR2 is SYGVQD (reference sequence).

The V and J genes are TRBV20-1 and TRBJ2-3; D is perhaps TRBD1 (6 bases). CDR3 length: 14 amino acids. Germline loops: CDR1 DFQATT, CDR2 SNEGSKA (reference sequence). Trimming removed 2 bases from V and 1 base from J, with 10 bases in between. The CDR3 sequence: CSARYEGGTDTQYF. CDR3 in DNA: TGCAGTGCTAGATACGAGGGGGGCACAGATACGCAGTATTTT.

This clonotype was seen many times. The chain joins TRBV29-1 to TRBJ2-2; 8 nucleotides agree with TRBD2. The germline V gene has CDR1 SQVTM and CDR2 ANQGSEA. CDR3 length: 15 amino acids. After removal of 4 bases from V and 3 bases from J, the junction contained 7 bases not matched to a gene. CDR3 sequence reads: CSVAGLGRDTGELFF. The CDR3, as DNA: TGCAGCGTTGCCGGCCTCGGGAGGGACACCGGGGAGCTGTTTTTT.

This clonotype was observed many times. The chain joins TRBV20-1 to TRBJ1-1; D is unresolved. The CDR3 runs 12 residues. Germline CDR1 is DFQATT and CDR2 is SNEGSKA (reference sequence). Trimming took off 3 bases at V and 0 bases at J, with 5 bases between the two ends. The CDR3 coding sequence is TGCAGTGCTAGTTCAGTGAACACTGAAGCTTTCTTT. Encoded protein: CSASSVNTEAFF.

This clonotype was recorded only once. A read error may explain this, as a much larger clone is one base away. V gene TRBV7-2 combines with J gene TRBJ2-1; D ambiguous. Trimming removed 4 bases from V and 12 bases from J, with 22 bases in between. This CDR3 is built from 15 residues. Germline V gene lookup returns CDR1 SGHTA and CDR2 FQGNSA. The CDR3 is CASSSFGPGIPRQFF. The DNA for the CDR3 is TGTGCCAGCAGCTCCTTCGGACCGGGTATTCCACGGCAGTTCTTC.

This clonotype was seen ten or more times. This chain links TRBV7-9 with TRBJ2-5, with D hard to call. Looked up from germline, CDR1 is SEHNR and CDR2 is FQNEAQ (reference sequence). V was shortened by 5 bases and J by 2 bases, with 12 bases between the two germline ends. There are 14 residues in the CDR3. The CDR3 DNA sequence: TGTGCCAGCAGCACCCGACTGGGTCAAGAGACCCAGTACTTC. It is translated as CASSTRLGQETQYF.

V usage is TRBV20-1 and J usage is TRBJ2-4; D remains ambiguous. The CDR3 consists of 13 residues. Between the trimmed V and J ends, which lost 3 bases and 0 bases, there was a span of 6 bases. CDR1 and CDR2 from the germline V gene are DFQATT and SNEGSKA (reference sequence). The CDR3 nucleotides are TGCAGTGCTAGCCCGGGAGCCAAAAACATTCAGTACTTC. Its protein product is CSASPGAKNIQYF.

This sequence joins TRBV24-1 and TRBJ2-5, with 9 bases lining up with TRBD1. The CDR3 is 16 amino acids. Germline values: CDR1 KGHDR, CDR2 SFDVKD. Losses at the gene ends were 4 bases for V and 4 bases for J; bases not matched to a gene: 9. The CDR3 DNA reads TGTGCCACCAGTGAGCCGGGGACAGGGCATAGAGAGACCCAGTACTTC. It encodes CATSEPGTGHRETQYF.